These T cell receptor beta chains were read from a single sample in a study of blood T cell repertoires in COVID-19. Only in-frame clones appear in the TCRdb table, and some are missing; sequencing was by immunoSEQ multiplex PCR. The sample records some 220,000 clones, about 83% being singletons. The sequencing input was peripheral blood. These receptors came from a human donor in a cohort sampled during active COVID-19. Each CDR3 is given with its conserved first and last residue. Fields, in order: V gene, J gene, D gene, clone size, CDR3 protein, CDR3 DNA. D genes are given only for firm matches. Clone size, where shown, is once, few, many, or a class for clones that have expanded.

V gene: TRBV24-1
J gene: TRBJ2-5
D gene: TRBD1
clone size: once
CDR3 protein: CATSKWEGQGKETQYF
CDR3 DNA: TGTGCCACCAGTAAATGGGAAGGACAGGGGAAAGAGACCCAGTACTTC

V gene: TRBV7-9
J gene: TRBJ2-4
D gene: .
clone size: .
CDR3 protein: CASSGGTGTANIQYF
CDR3 DNA: TGTGCCAGCAGCGGAGGAACAGGGACGGCAAACATTCAGTACTTC

V gene: TRBV12-5
J gene: TRBJ2-1
D gene: TRBD2
clone size: .
CDR3 protein: CASGYELAGTYNEQFF
CDR3 DNA: TGTGCTAGTGGTTACGAGCTAGCGGGAACCTACAATGAGCAGTTCTTC

V gene: TRBV28
J gene: TRBJ2-3
D gene: .
clone size: .
CDR3 protein: CASSTPGGRGTDTQYF
CDR3 DNA: TGTGCCAGCAGTACCCCTGGGGGGAGGGGGACAGATACGCAGTATTTT

V gene: TRBV12-3/TRBV12-4
J gene: TRBJ2-1
D gene: .
clone size: .
CDR3 protein: CASSLGFGNEQFF
CDR3 DNA: TGTGCCAGCAGTCTAGGCTTCGGCAATGAGCAGTTCTTC

V gene: TRBV6-5
J gene: TRBJ1-5
D gene: .
clone size: .
CDR3 protein: CASSYSGGGNQPQHF
CDR3 DNA: TGTGCCAGCAGTTACTCCGGCGGAGGCAATCAGCCCCAGCATTTT

V gene: TRBV11-2
J gene: TRBJ2-2
D gene: .
clone size: .
CDR3 protein: CASSSIQGTGELFF
CDR3 DNA: TGTGCCAGCAGCTCCATCCAGGGAACCGGGGAGCTGTTTTTT

V gene: TRBV11-3
J gene: TRBJ2-1
D gene: TRBD2
clone size: once
CDR3 protein: CASSLAKVAGGSYNEQFF
CDR3 DNA: TGTGCCAGCAGCTTAGCTAAGGTGGCGGGAGGCTCCTACAATGAGCAGTTCTTC

V gene: TRBV10-2
J gene: TRBJ2-7
D gene: .
clone size: once
CDR3 protein: CASSENGGSVEQYF
CDR3 DNA: TGCGCCAGCAGTGAGAATGGGGGGTCGGTCGAGCAGTACTTC

V gene: TRBV7-2
J gene: TRBJ2-1
D gene: .
clone size: .
CDR3 protein: CASSLAFGEQFF
CDR3 DNA: TGTGCCAGCAGCTTAGCATTCGGGGAGCAGTTCTTC

V gene: TRBV9
J gene: TRBJ1-2
D gene: TRBD1
clone size: .
CDR3 protein: CASSVRTGGSYGYTF
CDR3 DNA: TGTGCCAGCAGCGTCCGGACAGGGGGAAGCTATGGCTACACCTTC

V gene: TRBV30
J gene: TRBJ1-5
D gene: .
clone size: .
CDR3 protein: CAWGANSNQPQHF
CDR3 DNA: TGTGCCTGGGGGGCCAATAGCAATCAGCCCCAGCATTTT

V gene: TRBV12-3/TRBV12-4
J gene: TRBJ1-1
D gene: .
clone size: .
CDR3 protein: CASSRTGTTEAFF
CDR3 DNA: TGTGCCAGCAGTCGTACAGGGACCACTGAAGCTTTCTTT

V gene: TRBV10-3
J gene: TRBJ2-1
D gene: TRBD2
clone size: .
CDR3 protein: CAISYGTSGNEQFF
CDR3 DNA: TGTGCCATCAGTTACGGGACTAGCGGAAATGAGCAGTTCTTC

V gene: TRBV14
J gene: TRBJ2-6
D gene: TRBD1
clone size: .
CDR3 protein: CASSQMPGQKISGANVLTF
CDR3 DNA: TGTGCCAGCAGCCAGATGCCGGGACAGAAGATCTCTGGGGCCAACGTCCTGACTTTC

V gene: TRBV7-8
J gene: TRBJ2-1
D gene: .
clone size: once
CDR3 protein: CASSSPTVSSYNEQFF
CDR3 DNA: TGTGCCAGCAGCTCCCCGACAGTAAGCTCCTACAATGAGCAGTTCTTC

V gene: TRBV5-1
J gene: TRBJ1-6
D gene: TRBD1
clone size: .
CDR3 protein: CASTDPRQGDNSPLHF
CDR3 DNA: TGCGCCAGCACCGACCCCCGACAGGGGGATAATTCACCCCTCCACTTT

V gene: TRBV11-2
J gene: TRBJ2-7
D gene: TRBD2
clone size: .
CDR3 protein: CASSSGLAGASEQYF
CDR3 DNA: TGTGCCAGCAGCTCAGGACTAGCGGGAGCCTCCGAGCAGTACTTC

V gene: TRBV2
J gene: TRBJ2-5
D gene: .
clone size: once
CDR3 protein: CASSWDLEETQYF
CDR3 DNA: TGTGCCAGCAGTTGGGACTTAGAAGAGACCCAGTACTTC

V gene: TRBV24-1
J gene: TRBJ2-3
D gene: TRBD2
clone size: .
CDR3 protein: CATSDFLSSGRSTDTQYF
CDR3 DNA: TGTGCCACCAGTGATTTCCTTTCTAGCGGGAGGAGCACAGATACGCAGTATTTT

V gene: TRBV7-9
J gene: TRBJ2-3
D gene: TRBD2
clone size: .
CDR3 protein: CASSPRTSGGGLWVETQYF
CDR3 DNA: TGTGCCAGCAGCCCCCGGACTAGCGGGGGGGGCCTCTGGGTGGAGACGCAGTATTTT

V gene: TRBV3-1/TRBV3-2
J gene: TRBJ2-3
D gene: TRBD2
clone size: .
CDR3 protein: CASRKKRGGTDTQYF
CDR3 DNA: TGTGCCAGCAGAAAAAAGCGGGGAGGCACAGATACGCAGTATTTT

V gene: TRBV19
J gene: TRBJ1-6
D gene: .
clone size: .
CDR3 protein: CASSPPGGDNSPLHF
CDR3 DNA: TGTGCCAGTAGTCCGCCGGGGGGAGATAATTCACCCCTCCACTTT

V gene: TRBV6-4
J gene: TRBJ1-6
D gene: .
clone size: .
CDR3 protein: CASSQQRGNSPLHF
CDR3 DNA: TGTGCCAGCAGTCAGCAACGAGGAAATTCACCCCTCCACTTT

V gene: TRBV19
J gene: TRBJ1-1
D gene: .
clone size: .
CDR3 protein: CASSILGSTEAFF
CDR3 DNA: TGTGCCAGTAGTATACTTGGCAGCACTGAAGCTTTCTTT

V gene: TRBV5-1
J gene: TRBJ1-1
D gene: .
clone size: .
CDR3 protein: CATSGYNTEAFF
CDR3 DNA: TGCGCCACCTCGGGGTATAACACTGAAGCTTTCTTT

V gene: TRBV5-4
J gene: TRBJ2-6
D gene: .
clone size: .
CDR3 protein: CASSLPGTSGANVLTF
CDR3 DNA: TGTGCCAGCAGCCTCCCCGGGACTTCTGGGGCCAACGTCCTGACTTTC

V gene: TRBV9
J gene: TRBJ2-7
D gene: .
clone size: .
CDR3 protein: CASSVGRQGLTYEQYF
CDR3 DNA: TGTGCCAGCAGCGTAGGTCGGCAGGGGTTGACCTACGAGCAGTACTTC

V gene: TRBV19
J gene: TRBJ2-7
D gene: .
clone size: .
CDR3 protein: CASSTSQVPSYEQYF
CDR3 DNA: TGTGCCAGTAGTACTTCCCAGGTCCCCTCCTACGAGCAGTACTTC

V gene: TRBV5-4
J gene: TRBJ2-7
D gene: .
clone size: .
CDR3 protein: CASSLQTEQYF
CDR3 DNA: TGTGCCAGCAGCTTACAGACAGAGCAGTACTTC

V gene: TRBV5-1
J gene: TRBJ2-2
D gene: .
clone size: .
CDR3 protein: CASSLPSSGELFF
CDR3 DNA: TGCGCCAGCAGCTTGCCTAGTAGCGGGGAGCTGTTTTTT

V gene: TRBV29-1
J gene: TRBJ2-7
D gene: TRBD1
clone size: .
CDR3 protein: CSVERTGAVYEQYF
CDR3 DNA: TGCAGCGTTGAAAGGACAGGCGCCGTTTACGAGCAGTACTTC

V gene: TRBV12-3/TRBV12-4
J gene: TRBJ1-2
D gene: .
clone size: .
CDR3 protein: CASSYRDWDGYTF
CDR3 DNA: TGTGCCAGCAGTTACAGGGATTGGGACGGCTACACCTTC

V gene: TRBV12-3/TRBV12-4
J gene: TRBJ2-1
D gene: TRBD1
clone size: .
CDR3 protein: CASSKDRGFQFF
CDR3 DNA: TGTGCCAGCAGTAAAGACAGGGGATTTCAGTTCTTC

V gene: TRBV5-5
J gene: TRBJ2-2
D gene: .
clone size: .
CDR3 protein: CASSLAQAGELFF
CDR3 DNA: TGTGCCAGCAGCTTGGCCCAAGCAGGGGAGCTGTTTTTT

V gene: TRBV5-1
J gene: TRBJ2-4
D gene: TRBD1
clone size: .
CDR3 protein: CASRWQGGESKNIQYF
CDR3 DNA: TGCGCCAGCAGGTGGCAAGGGGGCGAATCCAAAAACATTCAGTACTTC

V gene: TRBV6-1
J gene: TRBJ1-6
D gene: .
clone size: .
CDR3 protein: CASSEVSPLHF
CDR3 DNA: TGTGCCAGCAGTGAAGTATCACCCCTCCACTTT

V gene: TRBV5-1
J gene: TRBJ1-4
D gene: .
clone size: .
CDR3 protein: CASSFYTNEKLFF
CDR3 DNA: TGCGCCAGCAGCTTCTATACTAATGAAAAACTGTTTTTT

V gene: TRBV4-1
J gene: TRBJ2-7
D gene: TRBD1
clone size: .
CDR3 protein: CASSLQTGIYEQYF
CDR3 DNA: TGCGCCAGCAGCCTCCAGACAGGGATCTACGAGCAGTACTTC

V gene: TRBV5-1
J gene: TRBJ1-5
D gene: .
clone size: .
CDR3 protein: CASSSHGGNQPQHF
CDR3 DNA: TGCGCCAGCAGCTCCCACGGGGGCAATCAGCCCCAGCATTTT

V gene: TRBV5-4
J gene: TRBJ2-1
D gene: TRBD2
clone size: .
CDR3 protein: CASSPDGGNSYNEQFF
CDR3 DNA: TGTGCCAGCAGCCCCGACGGGGGGAACTCCTACAATGAGCAGTTCTTC

V gene: TRBV7-3
J gene: TRBJ2-2
D gene: TRBD2
clone size: .
CDR3 protein: CASSLGVGGGGSTGELFF
CDR3 DNA: TGTGCCAGCAGCTTGGGTGTTGGTGGCGGGGGTTCAACCGGGGAGCTGTTTTTT

V gene: TRBV19
J gene: TRBJ1-1
D gene: .
clone size: .
CDR3 protein: CASSILEGTEAFF
CDR3 DNA: TGTGCCAGTAGTATATTGGAGGGTACTGAAGCTTTCTTT

V gene: TRBV6-5
J gene: TRBJ2-3
D gene: .
clone size: few
CDR3 protein: CASSFTAGDTQYF
CDR3 DNA: TGTGCCAGCAGTTTTACAGCAGGGGATACGCAGTATTTT

V gene: TRBV18
J gene: TRBJ2-7
D gene: TRBD1
clone size: .
CDR3 protein: CASSPRGDRVIYEQYF
CDR3 DNA: TGTGCCAGCTCACCACGCGGGGACAGGGTCATCTACGAGCAGTACTTC

V gene: TRBV6-6
J gene: TRBJ1-4
D gene: TRBD1
clone size: few
CDR3 protein: CASSTGQGAKLFF
CDR3 DNA: TGTGCCAGCAGTACCGGACAGGGGGCAAAACTGTTTTTT

V gene: TRBV10-1
J gene: TRBJ2-3
D gene: .
clone size: .
CDR3 protein: CASRIGGPTDTQYF
CDR3 DNA: TGCGCCAGCAGGATCGGAGGGCCCACAGATACGCAGTATTTT

V gene: TRBV5-1
J gene: TRBJ1-2
D gene: TRBD1
clone size: few
CDR3 protein: CASSLDGQGYGYTF
CDR3 DNA: TGCGCCAGCAGCTTGGATGGACAGGGCTATGGCTACACCTTC